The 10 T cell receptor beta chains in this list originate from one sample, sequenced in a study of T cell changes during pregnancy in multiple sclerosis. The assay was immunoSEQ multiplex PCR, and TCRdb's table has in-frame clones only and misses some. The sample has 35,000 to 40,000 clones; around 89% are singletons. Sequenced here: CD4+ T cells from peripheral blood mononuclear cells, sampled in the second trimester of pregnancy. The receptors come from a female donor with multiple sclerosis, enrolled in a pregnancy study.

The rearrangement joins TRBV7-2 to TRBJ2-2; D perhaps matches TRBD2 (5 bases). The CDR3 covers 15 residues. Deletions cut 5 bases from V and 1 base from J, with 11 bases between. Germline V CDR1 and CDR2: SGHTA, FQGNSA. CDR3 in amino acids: CASSPRAMNTGELFF. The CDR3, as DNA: TGTGCCAGCAGCCCGAGGGCAATGAACACCGGGGAGCTGTTTTTT.

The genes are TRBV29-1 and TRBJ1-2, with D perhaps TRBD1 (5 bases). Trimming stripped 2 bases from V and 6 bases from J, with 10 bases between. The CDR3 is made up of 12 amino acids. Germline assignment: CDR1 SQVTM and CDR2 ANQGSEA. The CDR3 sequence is CSVETRVDGYTF. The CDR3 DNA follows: TGCAGCGTTGAAACCAGGGTTGATGGCTACACCTTC.

The CDR3 region is CASSLTGGEAFF. The CDR3 DNA reads TGTGCCAGCAGTTTAACCGGGGGGGAAGCTTTCTTT. The J gene is TRBJ1-1, the V gene TRBV28; D perhaps matches TRBD1 (5 bases). CDR3 length: 12 amino acids. Germline V gene sequence: CDR1 MDHEN, CDR2 SYDVKM. V was cut by 2 bases and J by 8 bases, with 9 bases left in between.

CDR3 nucleotide sequence: TGTGCCAGCAGCCCACTTGTGAGTGAGCAGTTCTTC. Protein: CASSPLVSEQFF. The rearrangement uses TRBV5-5 and TRBJ2-1; the D is unclear. Germline V CDR1 and CDR2: SGHKS, YYEKEE (reference sequence). The length of the CDR3 is 12 residues. Trimming shortened V by 4 bases and J by 9 bases, and 11 bases separated the two germline ends.

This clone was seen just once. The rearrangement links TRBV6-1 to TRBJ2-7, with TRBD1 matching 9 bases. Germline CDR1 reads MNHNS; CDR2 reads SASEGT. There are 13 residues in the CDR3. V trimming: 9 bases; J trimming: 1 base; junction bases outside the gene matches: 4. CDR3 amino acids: CASGTGISYEQYF. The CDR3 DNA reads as TGTGCCAGTGGGACAGGGATTTCCTACGAGCAGTACTTC.

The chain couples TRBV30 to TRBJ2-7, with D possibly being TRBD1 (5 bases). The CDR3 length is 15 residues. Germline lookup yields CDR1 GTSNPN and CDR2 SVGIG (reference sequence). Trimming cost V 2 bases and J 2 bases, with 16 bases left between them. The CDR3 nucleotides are TGTGCCTGGAGTCCAGGGTACCGATACCCCTACGAGCAGTACTTC. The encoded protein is CAWSPGYRYPYEQYF.

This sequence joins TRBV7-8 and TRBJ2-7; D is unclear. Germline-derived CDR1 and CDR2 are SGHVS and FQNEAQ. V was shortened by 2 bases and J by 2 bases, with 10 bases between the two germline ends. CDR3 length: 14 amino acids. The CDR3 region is CASSLITLAYEQYF. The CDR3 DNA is TGTGCCAGCAGCTTAATCACGTTAGCCTACGAGCAGTACTTC.

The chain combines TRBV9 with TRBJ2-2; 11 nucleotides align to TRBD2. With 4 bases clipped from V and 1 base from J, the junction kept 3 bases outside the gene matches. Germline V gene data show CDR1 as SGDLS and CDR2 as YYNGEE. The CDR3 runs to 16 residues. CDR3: CASSITSGGNTGELFF. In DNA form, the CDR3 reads TGTGCCAGCAGCATAACTAGCGGGGGGAACACCGGGGAGCTGTTTTTT.

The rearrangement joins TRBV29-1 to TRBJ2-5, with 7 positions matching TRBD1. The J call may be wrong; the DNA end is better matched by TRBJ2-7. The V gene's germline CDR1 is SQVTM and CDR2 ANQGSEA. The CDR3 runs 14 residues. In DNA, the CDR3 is TGCAGCGTTGGTTCCGGGACAGTCTACTACGAGCAGTACTTC. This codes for CSVGSGTVYYEQYF.

The CDR3 DNA sequence: TGTGCCAGTACCTGGCAGGGTTCGAATGGCTACACCTTC. It translates to CASTWQGSNGYTF. V usage is TRBV19 and J usage is TRBJ1-2, with a possible D match to TRBD1 (5 bases). Germline CDR1 reads LNHDA; CDR2 reads SQIVND (reference sequence). Trimming shortened V by 7 bases and J by 6 bases, and 15 bases separated the two germline ends. The CDR3 is 13 residues long.